This T cell receptor (beta chain) emerged from a study of blood T cell repertoires in COVID-19. Study-level information: Collection of acute and convalescent COVID-19 samples took place in the United States, Italy and Spain. In each case, the material was cDNA or gDNA derived from T cells, B-cell-depleted T cells, or PBMCs.

Methods used by the authors: Reference gene primers were amplified, and this amplification served to estimate nucleated cell counts. Profiling relied on immunoSEQ multiplex PCR, and the TCRdb table lists in-frame clones only, not all of them. V and J calls plus clone size are reproduced from that table; the DNA served to infer D and trimming. The sample records some 140,000 clones, about 80% being singletons. Germline-derived CDR1 and CDR2 are SGHTA and FQGNSA. The CDR3 loop spans 13 amino acids. The ends lost 1 base at V and 7 bases at J; junction bases unmatched: 3. The rearrangement joins TRBV7-2 to TRBJ1-2; 7 bases are shared with TRBD1. The sequenced sample consisted of peripheral blood. This receptor was taken from a woman aged 55-70 years with acute or convalescent COVID-19. This chain's CDR3 is CASSLDRGSGYTF. The CDR3, as DNA: TGTGCCAGCAGCTTAGACAGGGGTAGTGGCTACACCTTC.